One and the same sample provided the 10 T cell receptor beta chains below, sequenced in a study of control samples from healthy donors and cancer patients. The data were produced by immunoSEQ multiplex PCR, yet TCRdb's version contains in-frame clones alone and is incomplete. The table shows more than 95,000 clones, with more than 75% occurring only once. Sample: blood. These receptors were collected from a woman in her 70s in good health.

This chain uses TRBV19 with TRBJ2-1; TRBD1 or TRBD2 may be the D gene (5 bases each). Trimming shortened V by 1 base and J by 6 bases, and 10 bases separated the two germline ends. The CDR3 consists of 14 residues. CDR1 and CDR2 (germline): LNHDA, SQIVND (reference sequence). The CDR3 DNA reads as TGTGCCAGTAGTATAGGCAGGGCGGGCAATGAGCAGTTCTTC. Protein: CASSIGRAGNEQFF.

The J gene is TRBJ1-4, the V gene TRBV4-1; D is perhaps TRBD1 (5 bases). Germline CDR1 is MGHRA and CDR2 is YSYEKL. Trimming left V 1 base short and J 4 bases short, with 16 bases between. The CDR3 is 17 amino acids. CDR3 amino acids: CASSQGGGGIGNEKLFF. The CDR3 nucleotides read TGCGCCAGCAGCCAAGGAGGTGGGGGGATCGGTAATGAAAAACTGTTTTTT.

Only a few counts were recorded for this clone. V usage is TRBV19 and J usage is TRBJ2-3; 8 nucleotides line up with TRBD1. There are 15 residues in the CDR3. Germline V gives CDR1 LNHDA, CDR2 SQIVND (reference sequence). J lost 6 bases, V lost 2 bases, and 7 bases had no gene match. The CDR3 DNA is TGTGCCAGTAGTATATCAGGGGGCTTAGGGGATACGCAGTATTTT. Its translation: CASSISGGLGDTQYF.

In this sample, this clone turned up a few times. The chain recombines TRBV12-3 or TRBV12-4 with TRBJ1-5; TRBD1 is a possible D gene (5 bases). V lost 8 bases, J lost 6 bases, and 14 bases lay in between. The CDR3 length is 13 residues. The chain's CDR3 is CASHSGGGQPQHF. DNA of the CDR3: TGTGCCAGCCACTCGGGGGGGGGTCAGCCCCAGCATTTT.

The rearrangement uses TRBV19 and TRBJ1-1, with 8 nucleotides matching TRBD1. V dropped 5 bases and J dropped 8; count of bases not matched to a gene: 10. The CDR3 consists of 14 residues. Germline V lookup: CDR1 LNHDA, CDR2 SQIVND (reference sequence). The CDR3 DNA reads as TGTGCCAGTAGTTTAGGACAGGGTGCCGAAGAAGCTTTCTTT. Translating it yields CASSLGQGAEEAFF.

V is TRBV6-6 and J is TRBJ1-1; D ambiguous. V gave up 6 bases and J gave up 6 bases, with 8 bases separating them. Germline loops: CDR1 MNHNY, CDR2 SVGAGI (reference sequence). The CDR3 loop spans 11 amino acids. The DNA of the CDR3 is TGTGCCAGCAGCGAATCGCCTGAAGCTTTCTTT. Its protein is CASSESPEAFF.

CDR3 protein: CASKHYSGNTIYF. The CDR3 DNA is TGTGCCAGCAAACATTACTCTGGAAACACCATATATTTT. The chain employs TRBV12-3 or TRBV12-4 and TRBJ1-3, with no clear D. Trimming stripped 7 bases from V and 0 bases from J, with 7 bases between. The CDR3 extends over 13 amino acids.

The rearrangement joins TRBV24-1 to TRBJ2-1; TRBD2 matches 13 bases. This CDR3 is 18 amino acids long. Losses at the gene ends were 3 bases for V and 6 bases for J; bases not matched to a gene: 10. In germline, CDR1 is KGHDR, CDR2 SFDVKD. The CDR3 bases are TGTGCCACCAGTGATCTACACTCCGGGACTAGCGGGGTCAATGAGCAGTTCTTC. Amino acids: CATSDLHSGTSGVNEQFF.

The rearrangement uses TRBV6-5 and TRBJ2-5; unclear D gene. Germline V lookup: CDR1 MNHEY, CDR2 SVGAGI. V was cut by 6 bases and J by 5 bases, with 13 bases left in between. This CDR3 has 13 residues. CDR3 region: CASSQAARETQYF. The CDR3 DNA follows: TGTGCCAGCAGCCAGGCGGCCAGGGAGACCCAGTACTTC.

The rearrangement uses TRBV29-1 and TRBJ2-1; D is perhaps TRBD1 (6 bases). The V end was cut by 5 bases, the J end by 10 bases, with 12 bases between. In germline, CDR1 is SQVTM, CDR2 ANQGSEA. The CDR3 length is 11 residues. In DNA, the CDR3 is TGCAGCGTTTGGGACACCGGGGAGCAGTTCTTC. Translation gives CSVWDTGEQFF.